This T cell receptor beta chain comes out of a study of T cell responses to AZD1222 COVID-19 vaccine. Study information: Pooled in the analysis were second doses at about 4 or about 12 weeks.

Points from the study as a whole: At baseline, seropositivity was found in only six AZD1222 recipients.

With respect to this clone: The antigen is unknown.

The protocol was immunoSEQ multiplex PCR, while the TCRdb copy is restricted to in-frame clones and leaves out a portion. The sample contains about 140,000 clones, about 91% of which appear only once. Germline-derived CDR1 and CDR2 are LNHDA and SQIVND (reference sequence). This CDR3 is built from 11 residues. The germline V and J ends were trimmed by 10 bases and 2 bases, with 7 bases remaining between them. The sample here was peripheral blood, taken on day 0 of AZD1222 vaccination. The V gene is TRBV19, the J gene TRBJ2-3, with D hard to call. The receptor's source is an adult in good health. The CDR3 sequence: CATSTTDTQYF. In nucleotides, the CDR3 is TGTGCCACGAGCACCACAGATACGCAGTATTTT.